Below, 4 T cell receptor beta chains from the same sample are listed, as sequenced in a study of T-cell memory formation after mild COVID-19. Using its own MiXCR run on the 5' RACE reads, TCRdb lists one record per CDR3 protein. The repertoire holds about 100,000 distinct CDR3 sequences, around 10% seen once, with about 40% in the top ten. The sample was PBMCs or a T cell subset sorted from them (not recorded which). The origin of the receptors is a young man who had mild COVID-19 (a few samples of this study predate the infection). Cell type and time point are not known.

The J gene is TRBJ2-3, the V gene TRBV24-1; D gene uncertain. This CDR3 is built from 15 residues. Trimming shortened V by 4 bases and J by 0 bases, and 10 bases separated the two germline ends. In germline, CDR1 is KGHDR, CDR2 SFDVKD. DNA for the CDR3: TGTGCCACCAGTGACCCCCAGACTAGCACAGATACGCAGTATTTT. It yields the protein CATSDPQTSTDTQYF.

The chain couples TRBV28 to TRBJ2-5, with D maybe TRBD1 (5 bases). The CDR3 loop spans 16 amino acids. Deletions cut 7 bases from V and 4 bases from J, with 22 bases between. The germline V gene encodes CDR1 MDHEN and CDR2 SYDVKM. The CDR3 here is CASTPPDSSPRETQYF. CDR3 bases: TGTGCCAGCACCCCTCCAGACAGCTCCCCCCGAGAGACCCAGTACTTC. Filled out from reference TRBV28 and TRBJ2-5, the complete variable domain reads DVKVTQSSRYLVKRTGEKVFLECVQDMDHENMFWYRQDPGLGLRLIYFSYDVKMKEKGDIPEGYSVSREKKERFSLILESASTNQTSMYLCASTPPDSSPRETQYFGPGTRLLVL.

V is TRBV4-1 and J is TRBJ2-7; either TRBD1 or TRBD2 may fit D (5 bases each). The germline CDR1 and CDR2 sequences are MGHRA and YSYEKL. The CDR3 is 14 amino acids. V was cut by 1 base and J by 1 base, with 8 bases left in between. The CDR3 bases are TGCGCCAGCAGCCAAGCCGAGGGGTCCTACGAGCAGTACGTC. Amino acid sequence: CASSQAEGSYEQYV.

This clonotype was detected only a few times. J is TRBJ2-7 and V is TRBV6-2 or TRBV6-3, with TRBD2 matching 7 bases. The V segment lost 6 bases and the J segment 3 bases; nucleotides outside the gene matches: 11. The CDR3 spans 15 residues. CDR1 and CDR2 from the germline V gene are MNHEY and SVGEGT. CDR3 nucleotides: TGTGCCAGCAGCCGAGTCGCGCGGGGGAACTACGAGCAGTACTTC. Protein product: CASSRVARGNYEQYF.